This T cell receptor (beta chain) was identified in a study of T cell changes during pregnancy in multiple sclerosis. The CDR3 runs to 12 residues. V gave up 6 bases and J gave up 4 bases; unmatched junction bases: 0. The V gene's germline CDR1 is MNHNS and CDR2 SASEGT. Produced via immunoSEQ multiplex PCR; TCRdb's table is partial and in-frame only. The repertoire has approximately 52,000 clones, almost 95% of them found once; the top ten carry around 0.25%. The origin of this receptor is a female donor with multiple sclerosis, enrolled in a pregnancy study. The chain carries TRBV6-1 and TRBJ1-5; 7 nucleotides agree with TRBD1. The sequenced sample was CD4+ T cells from peripheral blood mononuclear cells, obtained in the third trimester of pregnancy. The CDR3 here is CASRQGNQPQHF. Here the CDR3 DNA reads TGTGCCAGCAGACAGGGGAATCAGCCCCAGCATTTT.